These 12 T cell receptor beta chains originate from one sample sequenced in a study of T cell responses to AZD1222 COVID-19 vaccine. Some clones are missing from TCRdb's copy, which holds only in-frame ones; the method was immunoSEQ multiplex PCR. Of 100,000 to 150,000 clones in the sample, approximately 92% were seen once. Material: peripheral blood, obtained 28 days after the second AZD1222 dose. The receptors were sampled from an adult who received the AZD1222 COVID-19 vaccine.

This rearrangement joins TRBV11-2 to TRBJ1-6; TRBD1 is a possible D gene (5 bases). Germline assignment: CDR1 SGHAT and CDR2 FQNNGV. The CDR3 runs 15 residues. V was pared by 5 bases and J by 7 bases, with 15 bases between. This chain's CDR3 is CASSPSPQGNSPLHF. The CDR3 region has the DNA TGTGCCAGCAGCCCCAGCCCCCAGGGAAATTCACCCCTCCACTTT.

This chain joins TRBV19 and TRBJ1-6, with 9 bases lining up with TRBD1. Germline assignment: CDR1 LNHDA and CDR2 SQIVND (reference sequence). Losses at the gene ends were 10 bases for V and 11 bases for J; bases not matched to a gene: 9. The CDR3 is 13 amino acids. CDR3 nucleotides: TGTGCCACAGGACAGGGGATTGGACCACCCCTCCACTTT. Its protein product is CATGQGIGPPLHF.

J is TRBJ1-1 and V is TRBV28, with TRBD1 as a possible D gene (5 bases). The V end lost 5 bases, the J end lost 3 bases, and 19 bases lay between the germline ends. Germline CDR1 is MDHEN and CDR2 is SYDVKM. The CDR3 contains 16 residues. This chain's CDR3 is CASSSREGALDTEAFF. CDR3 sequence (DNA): TGTGCCAGCAGTAGCAGGGAGGGTGCCTTGGACACTGAAGCTTTCTTT.

The CDR3 protein is CASSLPATGELFF. CDR3 coding DNA: TGTGCCAGCAGTTTACCCGCCACCGGGGAGCTGTTTTTT. The gene calls are TRBV28 and TRBJ2-2; D is unclear. Trimming cost V 2 bases and J 4 bases, with 5 bases left between them. This CDR3 is built from 13 residues. Germline loops: CDR1 MDHEN, CDR2 SYDVKM.

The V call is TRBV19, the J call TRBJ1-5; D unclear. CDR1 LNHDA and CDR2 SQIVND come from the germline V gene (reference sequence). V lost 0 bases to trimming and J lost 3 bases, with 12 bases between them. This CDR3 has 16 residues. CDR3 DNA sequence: TGTGCCAGTAGTATAGATTTGCGACATATCAATCAGCCCCAGCATTTT. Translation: CASSIDLRHINQPQHF.

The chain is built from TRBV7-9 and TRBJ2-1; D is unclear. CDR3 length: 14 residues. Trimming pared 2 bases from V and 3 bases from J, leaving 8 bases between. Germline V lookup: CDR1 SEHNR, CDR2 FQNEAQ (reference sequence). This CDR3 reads CASSLIQIYNEQFF. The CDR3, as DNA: TGTGCCAGCAGCTTAATACAGATCTACAATGAGCAGTTCTTC.

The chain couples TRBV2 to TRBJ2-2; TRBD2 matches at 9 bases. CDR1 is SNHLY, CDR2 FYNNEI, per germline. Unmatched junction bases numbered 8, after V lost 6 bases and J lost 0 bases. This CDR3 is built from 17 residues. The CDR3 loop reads CASRGESGGPNTGELFF. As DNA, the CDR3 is TGTGCCAGCAGAGGGGAGAGCGGGGGGCCGAACACCGGGGAGCTGTTTTTT. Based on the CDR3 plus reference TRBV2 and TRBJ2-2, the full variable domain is EPEVTQTPSHQVTQMGQEVILRCVPISNHLYFYWYRQILGQKVEFLVSFYNNEISEKSEIFDDQFSVERPDGSNFTLKIRSTKLEDSAMYFCASRGESGGPNTGELFFGEGSRLTVL.

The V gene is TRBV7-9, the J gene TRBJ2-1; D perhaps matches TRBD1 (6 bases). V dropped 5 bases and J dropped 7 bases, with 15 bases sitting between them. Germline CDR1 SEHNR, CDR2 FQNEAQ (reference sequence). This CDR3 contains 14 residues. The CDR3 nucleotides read TGTGCCAGCAGCCCCTTGACAGGAATGAATGAGCAGTTCTTC. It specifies CASSPLTGMNEQFF.

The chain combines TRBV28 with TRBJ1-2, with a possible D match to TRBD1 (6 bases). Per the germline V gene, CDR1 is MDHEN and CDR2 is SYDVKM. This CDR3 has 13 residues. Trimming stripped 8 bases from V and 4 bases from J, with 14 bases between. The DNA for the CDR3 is TGTGCCAGCTTGAGCAGGGGCCCCTATGGCTACACCTTC. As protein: CASLSRGPYGYTF.

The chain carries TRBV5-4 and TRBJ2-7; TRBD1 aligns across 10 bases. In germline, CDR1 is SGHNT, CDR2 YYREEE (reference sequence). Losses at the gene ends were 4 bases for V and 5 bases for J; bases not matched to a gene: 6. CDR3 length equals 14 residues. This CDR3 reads CASSPRQGADEQYF. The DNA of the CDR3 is TGTGCCAGCAGCCCCCGACAGGGGGCGGACGAGCAGTACTTC.

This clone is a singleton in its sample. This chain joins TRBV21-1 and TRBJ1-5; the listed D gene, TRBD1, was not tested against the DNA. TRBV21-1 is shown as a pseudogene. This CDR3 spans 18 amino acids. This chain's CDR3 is CASSPAGGQGNWNQPQHF. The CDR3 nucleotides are TGTGCCAGCAGCCCGGCGGGGGGACAGGGGAATTGGAATCAGCCCCAGCATTTT.

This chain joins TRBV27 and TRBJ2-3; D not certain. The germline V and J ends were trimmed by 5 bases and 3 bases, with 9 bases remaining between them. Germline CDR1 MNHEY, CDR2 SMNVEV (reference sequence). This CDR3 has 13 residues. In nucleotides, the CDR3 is TGTGCCAGCAGTGCTAGGGTGACAGATACGCAGTATTTT. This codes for CASSARVTDTQYF.